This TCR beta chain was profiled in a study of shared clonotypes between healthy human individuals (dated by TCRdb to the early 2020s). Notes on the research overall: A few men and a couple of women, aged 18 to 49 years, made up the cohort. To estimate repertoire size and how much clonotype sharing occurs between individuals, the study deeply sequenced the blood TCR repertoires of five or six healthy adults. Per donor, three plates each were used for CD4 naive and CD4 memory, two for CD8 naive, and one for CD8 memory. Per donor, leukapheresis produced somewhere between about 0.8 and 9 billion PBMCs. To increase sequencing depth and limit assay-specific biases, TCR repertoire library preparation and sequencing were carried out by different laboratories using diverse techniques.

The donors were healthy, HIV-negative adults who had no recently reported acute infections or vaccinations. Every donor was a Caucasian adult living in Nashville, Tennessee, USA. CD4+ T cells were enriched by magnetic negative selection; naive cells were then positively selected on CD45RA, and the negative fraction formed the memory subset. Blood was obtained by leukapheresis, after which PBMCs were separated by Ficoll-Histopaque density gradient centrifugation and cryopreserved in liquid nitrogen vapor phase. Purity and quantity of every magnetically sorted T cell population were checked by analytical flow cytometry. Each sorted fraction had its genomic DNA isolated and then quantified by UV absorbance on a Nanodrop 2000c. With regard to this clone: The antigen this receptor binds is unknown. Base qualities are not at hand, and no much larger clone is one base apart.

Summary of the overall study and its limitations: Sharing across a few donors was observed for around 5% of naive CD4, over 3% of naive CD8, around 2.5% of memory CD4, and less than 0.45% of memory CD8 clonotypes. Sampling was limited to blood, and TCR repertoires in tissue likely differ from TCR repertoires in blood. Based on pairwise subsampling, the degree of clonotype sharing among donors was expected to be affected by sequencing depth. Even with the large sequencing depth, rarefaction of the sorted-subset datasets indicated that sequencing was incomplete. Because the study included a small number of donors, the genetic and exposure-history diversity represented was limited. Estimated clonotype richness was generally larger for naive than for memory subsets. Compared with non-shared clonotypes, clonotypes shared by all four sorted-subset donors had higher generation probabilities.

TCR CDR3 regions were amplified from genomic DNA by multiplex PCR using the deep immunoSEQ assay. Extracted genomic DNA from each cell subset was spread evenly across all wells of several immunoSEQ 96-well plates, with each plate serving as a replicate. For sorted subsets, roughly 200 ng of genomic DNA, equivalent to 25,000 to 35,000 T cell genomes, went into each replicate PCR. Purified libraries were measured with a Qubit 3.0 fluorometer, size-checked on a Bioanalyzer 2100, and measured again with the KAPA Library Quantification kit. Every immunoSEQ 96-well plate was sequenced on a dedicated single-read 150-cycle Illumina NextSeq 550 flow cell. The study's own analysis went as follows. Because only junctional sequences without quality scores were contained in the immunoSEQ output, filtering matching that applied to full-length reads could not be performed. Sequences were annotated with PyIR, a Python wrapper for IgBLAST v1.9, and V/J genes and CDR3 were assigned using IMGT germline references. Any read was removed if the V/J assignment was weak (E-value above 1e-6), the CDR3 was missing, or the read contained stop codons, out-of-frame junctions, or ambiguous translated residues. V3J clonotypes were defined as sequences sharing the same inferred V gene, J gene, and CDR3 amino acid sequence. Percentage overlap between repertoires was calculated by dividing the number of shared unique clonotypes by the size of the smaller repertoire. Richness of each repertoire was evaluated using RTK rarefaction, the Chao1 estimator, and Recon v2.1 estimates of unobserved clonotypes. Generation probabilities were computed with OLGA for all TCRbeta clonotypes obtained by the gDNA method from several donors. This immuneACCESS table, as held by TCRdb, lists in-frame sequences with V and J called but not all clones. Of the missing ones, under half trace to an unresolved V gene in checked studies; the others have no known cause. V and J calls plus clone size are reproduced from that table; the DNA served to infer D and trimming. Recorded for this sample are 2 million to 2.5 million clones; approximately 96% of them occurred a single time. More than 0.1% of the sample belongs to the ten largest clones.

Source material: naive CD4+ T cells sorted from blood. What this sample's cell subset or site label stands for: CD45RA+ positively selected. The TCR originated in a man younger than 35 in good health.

The nucleotide sequence reads as follows: TGTGCCTGGAGTGTACTCGGTCTAGCGGGGGGCGGGTTCAGGGATACGCAGTATTTT. It specifies CAWSVLGLAGGGFRDTQYF. The sequence is built from TRBV30 and TRBJ2-3; 11 bases in between match TRBD2. CDR1 GTSNPN and CDR2 SVGIG were looked up in the germline V gene (reference sequence). The cysteine opens and the phenylalanine closes a CDR3 of 19 amino acids. CDR3 DNA is the only sequence kept; it has 57 bases, read in frame from the first base. Germline trimming amounts to 0 bases on V and 6 bases on J, with 17 as the count of junction bases outside the gene matches.